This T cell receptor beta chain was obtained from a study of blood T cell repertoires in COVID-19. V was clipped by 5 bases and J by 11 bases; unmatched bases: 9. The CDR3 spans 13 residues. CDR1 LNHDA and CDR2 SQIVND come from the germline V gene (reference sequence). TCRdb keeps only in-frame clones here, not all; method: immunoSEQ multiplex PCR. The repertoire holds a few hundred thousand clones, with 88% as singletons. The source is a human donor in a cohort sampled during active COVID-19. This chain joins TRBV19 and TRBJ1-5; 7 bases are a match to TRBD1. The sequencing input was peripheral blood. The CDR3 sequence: CASSLDRVVAQHF. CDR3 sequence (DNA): TGTGCCAGTAGTCTCGACAGGGTGGTAGCCCAGCATTTT.